These 5 T cell receptor beta chains originate from one sample sequenced in a study of cytomegalovirus exposure and HLA in healthy donors. Both 60 Vbeta primers and 13 Jbeta primers went into the PCR. Using immunoSEQ multiplex PCR, the repertoire was profiled, and TCRdb retains in-frame clones only, with some absent. The sample has 95,000 to 150,000 clones, around two thirds seen once. Sequencing was carried out using PBMCs. These receptors were obtained from a woman between 40 and 55 years old in good health and CMV-seropositive.

V is TRBV2 and J is TRBJ2-1; 9 positions match TRBD2. The CDR3 spans 13 residues. The ends lost 11 bases at V and 7 bases at J; junction bases unmatched: 9. Germline V gives CDR1 SNHLY, CDR2 FYNNEI. In nucleotides, the CDR3 is TGTGCCGGATTAGCGGGAGATCGGAATGAGCAGTTCTTC. Amino acids: CAGLAGDRNEQFF.

In this sample, this clone turned up a few times. The CDR3 bases are TGTGCCATCAGTGAATCCGGCACTGAAGCTTTCTTT. Residues: CAISESGTEAFF. The rearrangement uses TRBV10-3 and TRBJ1-1; D is ambiguous. The CDR3 has 12 amino acids. Trimming removed 3 bases from V and 4 bases from J, with 6 bases in between. Germline V gives CDR1 ENHRY, CDR2 SYGVKD.

The gene calls are TRBV2 and TRBJ1-6; a possible D gene is TRBD1 (6 bases). This CDR3 has 18 residues. The ends were cut back, 4 bases at V and 0 bases at J, with 16 bases in the middle. Germline values: CDR1 SNHLY, CDR2 FYNNEI. CDR3 sequence: CASSVRGGISSYNSPLHF. CDR3 nucleotide sequence: TGTGCCAGCAGTGTCAGGGGAGGGATAAGCTCCTATAATTCACCCCTCCACTTT.

The chain combines TRBV2 with TRBJ2-5; a weak D match, TRBD1 (6 bases). The tail of the sequence fits TRBJ2-7 better, so the J call may be wrong. This CDR3 is built from 15 residues. The germline gives CDR1 SNHLY, CDR2 FYNNEI. The CDR3 coding sequence is TGTGCCAGCAGTGAAAGTGGGGGCACCCTCTACGAGCAGTACTTC. This sequence encodes CASSESGGTLYEQYF.

The chain recombines TRBV19 with TRBJ1-5, with D possibly matching TRBD1 (6 bases). The V gene lost 5 bases and the J gene lost 7 bases, with 12 bases spanning the gap. CDR1 is LNHDA, CDR2 SQIVND, per germline (reference sequence). The CDR3 covers 13 residues. This CDR3 reads CASSSQGGQPQHF. The CDR3 DNA follows: TGTGCCAGTAGTTCACAGGGTGGGCAGCCCCAGCATTTT. The entire variable domain, with the rest obtained from reference TRBV19 and TRBJ1-5, is as follows: DGGITQSPKYLFRKEGQNVTLSCEQNLNHDAMYWYRQDPGQGLRLIYYSQIVNDFQKGDIAEGYSVSREKKESFPLTVTSAQKNPTAFYLCASSSQGGQPQHFGDGTRLSIL.